This is a list of T cell receptor beta chains from one sample in a study of shared clonotypes between healthy human individuals. TCRdb's copy holds only in-frame clones and misses some; the assay was immunoSEQ multiplex PCR. The data hold around 1,100,000 clones, with 77% observed a single time. Sequenced material: memory CD4+ T cells from PBMCs. These TCRs come from a young man in good health. Some clones in this sample may be carry-over from other donors' samples. Each CDR3 is given with its conserved first and last residue. Fields, in order: J gene, clone size, D gene, V gene, CDR3 DNA, CDR3 protein. The D gene is left open where the match is weak. Clone size is stated in some rows and not others, as once, few, many or a class when expanded.

TRBJ2-1 . TRBD1 TRBV4-2 TGTGCCAGCAGCCAAGAAACCAACAGGGGCGCCTACAATGAGCAGTTCTTC CASSQETNRGAYNEQFF
TRBJ2-5 . TRBD1 TRBV2 TGTGCCAGCACCGCGACAGGGGGCGCCGAGACCCAGTACTTC CASTATGGAETQYF
TRBJ2-7 once . TRBV7-2 TGTGCCAGCAGCTTAGGTCGTTGGGGCACCGCCCGTTCTAACTACGAGCAGTACTTC CASSLGRWGTARSNYEQYF
TRBJ1-4 few . TRBV19 TGTGCCAGAATGTGGTGGGGAAATATGTTTTTT CARMWWGNMFF
TRBJ2-2 few . TRBV9 TGTGCCAGCAGCATCCTGGCCGGGGAGCTGTTTTTT CASSILAGELFF
TRBJ1-5 . . TRBV19 TGTGCCAGTACCCCCCGGGGCGGGGGCGACCAGCCCCAGCATTTT CASTPRGGGDQPQHF
TRBJ2-7 . . TRBV7-4 TGTGCCAGCAGCTTTGGGGACCTCGAGCAGTACTTC CASSFGDLEQYF
TRBJ2-7 . TRBD2 TRBV28 TGTGCCAGCAGTTTTATCGGGACTAGTCACTACGAGCAGTACTTC CASSFIGTSHYEQYF
TRBJ2-1 . . TRBV28 TGTGCCAGCAGTTCTACCTACAATGAGCAGTTCTTC CASSSTYNEQFF
TRBJ1-2 . . TRBV7-2 TGTGCCAGCAGCTTAGCCAGAGCGAGCTATGGCTACACCTTC CASSLARASYGYTF
TRBJ1-5 . . TRBV28 TGTGCCAGCAAGCGCGATAGGCCGGGTGGACCCCAGCATTTT CASKRDRPGGPQHF
TRBJ2-1 . TRBD2 TRBV11-2 TGTGCCAGCAGCCCCGTGCGGGGGGATGAGCAGTTCTTC CASSPVRGDEQFF
TRBJ1-4 . TRBD1 TRBV5-4 TGTGCCAGCAGTTCTGAACAGGGGGCCAGTGAAAAACTGTTTTTT CASSSEQGASEKLFF
TRBJ1-2 . . TRBV7-9 TGTGCCAGCAGCTTATTAGTGGCGGACCCCGGGGGAACCTTC CASSLLVADPGGTF
TRBJ1-2 . TRBD1 TRBV30 TGTGCCTGGAGTGTTGGCGGGACAGGCGGCGGCTACACCTTC CAWSVGGTGGGYTF
TRBJ2-7 many . TRBV2 TGTGCCAGCCGACGGGACTTCCTATACGAGCAGTACTTC CASRRDFLYEQYF
TRBJ2-7 few . TRBV11-2 TGTGCCAGCAGCTTATCGGGGGTAGAGCAGTACTTC CASSLSGVEQYF
TRBJ2-6 . TRBD1 TRBV19 TGTGCCAGCCGTCGCGGGACAGGAACCTCTGGGGCCAACGTCCTGACTTTC CASRRGTGTSGANVLTF
TRBJ1-4 . TRBD1 TRBV5-5 TGTGCCAGCAGCATTACAGGGGGCATAGAAAAACTGTTTTTT CASSITGGIEKLFF
TRBJ2-1 . TRBD1 TRBV5-1 TGCGCCAGCTCACCCGGGACAGGGTTGAATGAGCAGTTCTTC CASSPGTGLNEQFF
TRBJ2-2 . . TRBV29-1 TGCAGCGTTGAAAGAGCCGGGGAGCTGTTTTTT CSVERAGELFF
TRBJ2-3 once . TRBV28 TGTGCCACCGACAGTCCCACAGATACGCAGTATTTT CATDSPTDTQYF
TRBJ2-1 . TRBD1 TRBV9 TGTGCCAGCAGCGGGACAGGGGATTTGCGAACCAACAATGAGCAGTTCTTC CASSGTGDLRTNNEQFF
TRBJ1-1 . . TRBV6-5 TGTGCCAGCAGTTACTCGAGACACGGGGGGCATGAAGCTTTCTTT CASSYSRHGGHEAFF
TRBJ2-1 . TRBD1 TRBV5-6 TGTGCCAGCAGCTCAAAGGGACAGATAAACAATGAGCAGTTCTTC CASSSKGQINNEQFF
TRBJ1-5 . TRBD1 TRBV19 TGTGCCAGTAGTATTCTCCCATCAGGGGGCCGACCTCAGCCCCAGCATTTT CASSILPSGGRPQPQHF
TRBJ2-4 . . TRBV28 TGTGCCAGCACCCGGCGGGAAATAGCCAAAAACATTCAGTACTTC CASTRREIAKNIQYF
TRBJ2-7 . TRBD1 TRBV2 TGTGCCAGCAGTACGGACAGGGTGTACGAGCAGTACTTC CASSTDRVYEQYF
TRBJ2-1 . . TRBV5-1 TGCGCCAGCAGCTCCGGGGCACACAATGAGCAGTTCTTC CASSSGAHNEQFF
TRBJ2-1 few TRBD2 TRBV28 TGTGCCAGTCTAGCGGGAGGGCTATATGAGCAGTTCTTC CASLAGGLYEQFF
TRBJ1-1 few TRBD1 TRBV6-1 TGTGCCAGCAGTGAAGGGACAGGGAGGACTGAAGCTTTCTTT CASSEGTGRTEAFF
TRBJ2-1 few . TRBV27 TGTGCCAGCAATCCGACCCGCCCGGGACGAATGATCAATGAGCAGTTCTTC CASNPTRPGRMINEQFF
TRBJ2-3 . TRBD2 TRBV30 TGTGCCTGGAGTGTACCTAGCGGGAGAATACGGGATACGCAGTATTTT CAWSVPSGRIRDTQYF
TRBJ1-2 . TRBD1 TRBV2 TGTGCCAGCAGTGAAGACAGGGGGCGTTCCAATGGCTACACCTTC CASSEDRGRSNGYTF
TRBJ1-1 once . TRBV6-5 TGTGCCAGCAGCCAAATTCTGGGCACTGAAGCTTTCTTT CASSQILGTEAFF
TRBJ2-1 . TRBD2 TRBV19 TGTGCCAGTAGTAGCCCAAGGGCGGGAGCAGGCTACAATGAGCAGTTCTTC CASSSPRAGAGYNEQFF
TRBJ2-3 . . TRBV5-6 TGTGCCAGCAGCTTGTCGGCAGGGGTCACAGATACGCAGTATTTT CASSLSAGVTDTQYF
TRBJ1-1 . . TRBV7-2 TGTGCCAGCACCCTATTTACGGGTGTGGGCACTGAAGCTTTCTTT CASTLFTGVGTEAFF
TRBJ2-3 . TRBD2 TRBV30 TGTGCCTGTCCTTCCGGGACTAGCGGTAGCACAGATACGCAGTATTTT CACPSGTSGSTDTQYF
TRBJ2-7 . TRBD1 TRBV28 TGTGCCAGCAGCACTAAAACTACACGGACAGGGTTTAATTACGAGCAGTACTTC CASSTKTTRTGFNYEQYF
TRBJ2-5 . TRBD2 TRBV11-2 TGTGCCAGCAGCTTAACCAGGACTAGCGGGAGTGGAGAGACCCAGTACTTC CASSLTRTSGSGETQYF
TRBJ2-3 few . TRBV5-6 TGTGCCAGCAGCGCCTTTGGGCGGACTAGCACAGATACGCAGTATTTT CASSAFGRTSTDTQYF
TRBJ2-6 . TRBD1 TRBV19 TGTGCCAGTAGTACAGGGGGCCTAGCTGGGGCCAACGTCCTGACTTTC CASSTGGLAGANVLTF
TRBJ2-7 . TRBD1 TRBV5-8 TGTGCCAGCAGCTTGCCGGGACAGGGATACTACGAGCAGTACTTC CASSLPGQGYYEQYF
TRBJ1-2 . . TRBV5-1 TGCGCCAGCAGCTTGGTGGGAGAAGGTGGCTACACCTTC CASSLVGEGGYTF
TRBJ1-1 . . TRBV5-5 TGTGCCAGCAGCTTCCCAGCAAACACTGAAGCTTTCTTT CASSFPANTEAFF
TRBJ1-1 . TRBD1 TRBV2 TGTGCCAGCTCCCGGACAGGGGCCAACACTGAAGCTTTCTTT CASSRTGANTEAFF
TRBJ1-1 . TRBD1 TRBV5-4 TGTGCCAGCAGCCCGGGACAGGGGCGAGTCGAAGGGACTGAAGCTTTCTTT CASSPGQGRVEGTEAFF